Below, one T cell receptor beta chain is given with its context. Its cognate antigen is unknown. This CDR3 contains 15 residues. With 1 base clipped from V and 3 bases from J, the junction kept 2 bases outside the gene matches. The germline CDR1 and CDR2 sequences are LNHNV and YYDKDF (reference sequence). Data came from immunoSEQ multiplex PCR; TCRdb stores just in-frame clones and leaves some out. Of some 58,000 clones in the sample, around nine tenths were seen once. Prior autoimmune disease or systemic immunosuppression barred patients. Sampling of blood occurred at baseline, cycle 4 day 1, and cycle 7 day 1. The sample originates from a study of OX40 agonist ivuxolimab in advanced cancers. Study-wide results and limits: Clones of CD4+ and CD8+ blood T cells grew by week 6 at doses of 0.1 to 3.0 mg/kg.

This clonotype originated in an adult with an advanced solid tumor such as melanoma, head and neck, liver or kidney cancer. The V and J genes are TRBV15 and TRBJ1-4, with 7 bases identical to TRBD1. The sample in question was CD4+ or CD8+ T cells sorted from blood, obtained in a trial of the OX40 agonist ivuxolimab. CDR3 nucleotides: TGTGCCACCAGCAGAGCTGGGACAGCTAATGAAAAACTGTTTTTT. It specifies CATSRAGTANEKLFF. Filled out from reference TRBV15 and TRBJ1-4, the complete variable domain reads DAMVIQNPRYQVTQFGKPVTLSCSQTLNHNVMYWYQQKSSQAPKLLFHYYDKDFNNEADTPDNFQSRRPNTSFCFLDIRSPGLGDTAMYLCATSRAGTANEKLFFGSGTQLSVL.